The 17 T cell receptor beta chains below were found in one sample sequenced in a study of T cell repertoires in cytomegalovirus infection. Which antigens these TCRs recognize remains unknown. TCRdb fed the reads into MiXCR, producing one record per CDR3 protein. The sample holds some 6,000 distinct CDR3 sequences, about half seen once. Sequenced sample: PBMCs, sequenced either directly or after in vitro stimulation (not recorded which). These receptors were taken from a human donor in good health (CMV status not recorded). Some clones in this sample may be carry-over from other donors' samples.

In the case of this clonotype: It is likely a read error, because the conserved phenylalanine at the end of the CDR3 is missing. The limits of the CDR3 on the DNA are not certain, so only TCRdb's listed CDR3 is given. The V gene is TRBV20-1, the J gene TRBJ1-5; TRBD1, the table's D call, was not compared with the DNA. Germline V lookup: CDR1 DFQATT, CDR2 SNEGSKA (reference sequence). With termini counted, the CDR3 has 16 amino acids. The CDR3 loop is CSAWDRGLYSTQPPHL.

This clonotype was detected only once. Relative to the germline gene, one junction end is altered; a read error may explain this. CDR3 DNA sequence: TGTGCAAGCAGCGGATGGGACCATGAGCAGTGCTTC. It codes for CASSGWDHEQCF. The chain couples TRBV11-3 to TRBJ2-1, with D perhaps assigned TRBD1 or TRBD2 (5 bases each). Looked up from germline, CDR1 is SGHNT and CDR2 is YENEEA. CDR3 length: 12 amino acids.

This clonotype has ten or more counts. V is TRBV6-1 and J is TRBJ1-6; no reliable D call. Trimming cost V 5 bases and J 10 bases, with 15 bases left between them. CDR1 and CDR2 from the germline V gene are MNHNS and SASEGT. This CDR3 spans 14 amino acids. Here the CDR3 reads CASSKGPLWSPLHF. CDR3 nucleotides: TGTGCCAGCAGTAAGGGCCCCCTGTGGTCACCCCTCCACTTT.

This chain connects TRBV7-3 to TRBJ1-1; D is uncertain. The CDR3 sequence is 13 residues long. Between the trimmed V and J ends, which lost 4 bases and 2 bases, there was a span of 8 bases. Germline CDR1 SGHTA, CDR2 FQGTGA. In nucleotides, the CDR3 is TGTGCCAGCAGCTGGGGTGGCAACACTGAAGCTTTCTTT. Amino acid sequence: CASSWGGNTEAFF.

This clonotype was found many times. At one of its ends the junction is not consistent with the germline gene, which may arise from a read error. This chain connects TRBV12-3 or TRBV12-4 to TRBJ2-2; 11 nucleotides line up with TRBD2. CDR3 size: 15 residues. Written as DNA, the CDR3 is TGTGCCAGCAGTATAGCGGGGGGGCCCACCGGGGAGCTGTTTTTT. Protein product: CASSIAGGPTGELFF.

This clonotype was recorded only once. Since the CDR3 does not end with the conserved phenylalanine or tryptophan, this likely comes from a read error. J is TRBJ2-7 and V is TRBV28, with a possible D match to TRBD2 (5 bases). Germline lookup yields CDR1 MDHEN and CDR2 SYDVKM. The CDR3 contains 14 residues. CDR3 DNA sequence: TGTGACAGCAATCCCACCCAACTAGACTACGAGCAGTACATC. This codes for CDSNPTQLDYEQYI.

Points on this clonotype: One end of the junction does not line up with germline, which may come from a read error. V and J are TRBV7-2 and TRBJ2-7; no definite D call. Germline CDR1 SGHTA, CDR2 FQGNSA. The CDR3 is 14 residues long. CDR3 in DNA: TGTGACAGCAGCTTAGACACCCCTGGCGACGAGCACTACTTC. Its protein is CDSSLDTPGDEHYF.

To note about this clonotype: The CDR3 does not close with the conserved phenylalanine or tryptophan, likely indicating a read error. No DNA is shown, since the ends of the CDR3 on it are uncertain; the CDR3 is the one TCRdb lists. The chain employs TRBV7-2 and TRBJ1-5; the D call in the table, TRBD1, was not verified against the DNA. From its first to its last residue, the CDR3 has 15 amino acids. The germline CDR1 and CDR2 sequences are SGHTA and FQGNSA. This chain's CDR3 is CASSPGNARNHPPHL.

This clonotype was recorded many times. At one end the junction does not follow the germline gene, possibly because of a read error. V and J are TRBV7-8 and TRBJ2-7, with a weak D call TRBD1 (6 bases). The CDR3 runs to 14 residues. Germline lookup yields CDR1 SGHVS and CDR2 FQNEAQ. In DNA form, the CDR3 reads TGTGCCAGCAGCTGGGACACCCCTGTCTACGAGCATTACTTC. Amino acids: CASSWDTPVYEHYF.

The chain joins TRBV28 to TRBJ2-1; 9 positions agree with TRBD2. The CDR3 is 17 amino acids. The ends lost 6 bases at V and 6 bases at J; junction bases unmatched: 15. The germline gives CDR1 MDHEN, CDR2 SYDVKM. The CDR3, as DNA: TGTGCCAGCAGGGAACTGAGCGGGAGGACCTTTAGCAATGAGCAGTTCTTC. Encoded protein: CASRELSGRTFSNEQFF.

This clonotype occurred a few times. The rearrangement links TRBV7-8 to TRBJ2-7; D is possibly TRBD1 or TRBD2 (6 bases each). The CDR3 contains 14 residues. Germline values: CDR1 SGHVS, CDR2 FQNEAQ. Trimming pared 9 bases from V and 3 bases from J, leaving 18 bases between. CDR3 sequence: CARCGDTPGYEQYF. The CDR3 DNA reads as TGTGCCAGGTGCGGGGACACCCCTGGCTACGAGCAGTACTTC.

With regard to this clonotype: One junction end disagrees with the germline gene, perhaps due to a read error. The gene calls are TRBV7-2 and TRBJ2-5, with 10 bases fitting TRBD2. CDR1 is SGHTA and CDR2 is FQGNSA in the germline V gene. CDR3 length equals 19 residues. The CDR3 protein is CASSLRGASGSPEGETRYW. As DNA, the CDR3 is TGTGCCAGCAGCTTAAGAGGAGCTAGCGGGAGCCCCGAAGGGGAGACCCGGTACTGG.

CDR3 nucleotide sequence: TGTGCCAGCAGTTTATTTACTAATCAGCCCCAGCATTTT. As protein: CASSLFTNQPQHF. The rearrangement joins TRBV12-3 or TRBV12-4 to TRBJ1-5, with unresolved D. The length of the CDR3 is 13 residues. The V and J ends lost 2 bases and 4 bases respectively, with 6 bases between them.

This sequence joins TRBV6-5 and TRBJ1-5; maybe TRBD1 (5 bases). With 6 bases removed from V and 6 bases from J, the gap between germline ends came to 15 bases. Germline CDR1 is MNHEY and CDR2 is SVGAGI. This CDR3 is 14 amino acids long. For the CDR3, the DNA is TGTGCCAGCAGCATGGGACTGAAAAGTCAGCCCCAGCATTTT. Encoded protein: CASSMGLKSQPQHF.

There are many counts of this clonotype. Written as DNA, the CDR3 is TGTGCCAGCAGTGTATCAGGGGGCAACTACGAGCAGTACTTC. This codes for CASSVSGGNYEQYF. The V and J genes are TRBV25-1 and TRBJ2-7, with 8 bases lining up with TRBD1. Germline CDR1 MGHDK, CDR2 SYGVNS. The length of the CDR3 is 14 residues. J gave up 3 bases and V 4 bases, and 5 bases lay outside the gene matches.

This clonotype appeared a few times. V and J are TRBV6-8 and TRBJ1-5; the D gene is possibly TRBD1 (6 bases). The CDR3 has 14 amino acids. The germline gives CDR1 MNHGY, CDR2 SAAAGT. The ends were cut back, 10 bases at V and 4 bases at J, with 17 bases in the middle. In DNA, the CDR3 is TGTGCCATCAGCTTTGGACAGAAGAATCAGCCCCAGCATTTT. Its protein product is CAISFGQKNQPQHF.

This clonotype came up once. A much larger clone differs from this one at a single base, so this may be a read error. This chain connects TRBV5-6 to TRBJ2-3; no reliable D call. Germline V gene sequence: CDR1 SGHDT, CDR2 YYEEEE. The CDR3 spans 13 residues. CDR3 sequence reads: CVSSPQYDDTQYF. The DNA for the CDR3 is TGTGTCAGCAGCCCCCAGTATGACGATACGCAGTATTTT.